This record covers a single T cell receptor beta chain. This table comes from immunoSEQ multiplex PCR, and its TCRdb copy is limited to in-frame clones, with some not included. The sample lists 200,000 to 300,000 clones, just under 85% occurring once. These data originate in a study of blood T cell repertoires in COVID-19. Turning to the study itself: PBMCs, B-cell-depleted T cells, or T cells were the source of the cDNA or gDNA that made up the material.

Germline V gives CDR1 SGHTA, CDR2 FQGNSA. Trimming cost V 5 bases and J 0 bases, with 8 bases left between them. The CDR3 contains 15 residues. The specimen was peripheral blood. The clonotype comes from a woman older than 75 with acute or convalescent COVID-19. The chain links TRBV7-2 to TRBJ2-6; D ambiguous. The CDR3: CASSQAFSGANVLTF. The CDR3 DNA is TGTGCCAGCAGCCAGGCCTTCTCTGGGGCCAACGTCCTGACTTTC.